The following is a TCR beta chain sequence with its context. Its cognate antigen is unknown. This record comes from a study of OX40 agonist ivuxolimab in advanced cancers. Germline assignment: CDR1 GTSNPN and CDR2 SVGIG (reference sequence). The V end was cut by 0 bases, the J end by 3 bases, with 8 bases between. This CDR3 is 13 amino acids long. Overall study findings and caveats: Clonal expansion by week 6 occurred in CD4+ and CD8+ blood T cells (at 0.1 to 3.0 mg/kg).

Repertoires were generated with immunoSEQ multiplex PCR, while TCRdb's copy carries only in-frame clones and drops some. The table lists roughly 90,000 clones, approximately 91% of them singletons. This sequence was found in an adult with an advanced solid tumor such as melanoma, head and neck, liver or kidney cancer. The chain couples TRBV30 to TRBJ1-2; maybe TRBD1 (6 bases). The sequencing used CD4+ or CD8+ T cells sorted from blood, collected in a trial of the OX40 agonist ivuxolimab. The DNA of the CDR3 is TGTGCCTGGAGTGTACAGGGACACTATGGCTACACCTTC. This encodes CAWSVQGHYGYTF.